These T cell receptor beta chains were read from a single sample in a study of CD8 T cells in Susac syndrome. TCRdb re-analysed the immunoSEQ multiplex PCR reads in MiXCR, keeping a single row per CDR3 protein. Of 150,000 to 200,000 distinct CDR3 sequences listed, about 91% were seen once; the top ten hold around 0.08%. The sequenced sample consisted of CD4+ T cells from PBMCs. Source of these receptors: a human donor in good health. Both conserved end residues are part of each CDR3. A D gene is named only where the DNA matches it firmly. Rows may omit the clone size; those that give it use once, few, many or a size class.

>13|TRBJ1-1|NA|NA|TRBV3-1
TGTGCCAGCAGCCAAGATTCGTCTTACTCTGCTTTCTTT
CASSQDSSYSAFF
>14|TRBJ1-2|NA|NA|TRBV24-1
TGTGCCACCAGTGATGCCAGGACTGCGCGGGGCTACACCTTC
CATSDARTARGYTF
>16|TRBJ2-6|NA|NA|TRBV18
TGTGCCAGCTCACCATATCCGGTCTCTGGGGCCAACGTCCTGACTTTC
CASSPYPVSGANVLTF
>15|TRBJ2-7|TRBD2|NA|TRBV18
TGTGCCAGCACCCGGGGGGCTAGCGGGAGTTACGAGCAGTACTTC
CASTRGASGSYEQYF
>13|TRBJ2-1|TRBD2|NA|TRBV20-1
TGCAGCGCGGGGGGGGCCGTCACTGATGAGCAGTTCTTC
CSAGGAVTDEQFF
>15|TRBJ2-3|TRBD1|NA|TRBV19
TGTGCCAGTAGTATAGACCGACAGGGGACAGATACGCAGTATTTT
CASSIDRQGTDTQYF
>14|TRBJ1-5|NA|NA|TRBV18
TGTGCCAGCTCCCAAGACAGAGCCGGTCAGCCCCAGCATTTT
CASSQDRAGQPQHF
>12|TRBJ2-7|TRBD2|once|TRBV20-1
TGCAGTGTGAGCGGGAGTGGCTACGAGCAGTACTTC
CSVSGSGYEQYF
>14|TRBJ1-3|NA|NA|TRBV2
TGTGCCAGCGTCTCTGGGCTTCGAGGAAACACCATATATTTT
CASVSGLRGNTIYF
>13|TRBJ2-5|NA|NA|TRBV29-1
TGCAGCGTTGAGGGACAATCAAGGGAGACCCAGTACTTC
CSVEGQSRETQYF
>15|TRBJ2-3|NA|NA|TRBV6-5
TGTGCCAGCAGCCGACAGTTCACTAGCACAGATACGCAGTATTTT
CASSRQFTSTDTQYF
>18|TRBJ2-3|TRBD2|once|TRBV12-5
TGTGCTAGTGGTTTGGTACTATCCCCGGGGGGTTCCACAGATACGCAGTATTTT
CASGLVLSPGGSTDTQYF
>14|TRBJ2-2|TRBD2|NA|TRBV20-1
TGCAGTGCTATTAGCGGGGGATCGGGCGGGGAGCTGTTTTTT
CSAISGGSGGELFF
>12|TRBJ1-1|NA|NA|TRBV7-9
TGTGCCAGCAGCCTGAGGGGCGTGAGTCCTTTCTTT
CASSLRGVSPFF
>16|TRBJ2-1|TRBD2|NA|TRBV7-2
TGTGCCAGCAGCTCGGGACTAGCGGTTTCCTACAATGAGCAGTTCTTC
CASSSGLAVSYNEQFF
>14|TRBJ1-5|NA|NA|TRBV28
TGTGCCAGCAGTTTCTCGTTGGGGAATCAGCCCCAGCATTTT
CASSFSLGNQPQHF
>15|TRBJ2-7|TRBD1|few|TRBV12-3/TRBV12-4
TGTGCCAGCAGTATCGGGGGACAGGGGGGCTACGAGCAGTACTTC
CASSIGGQGGYEQYF
>15|TRBJ1-4|NA|NA|TRBV10-3
TGTGCCATCAGTGAGGGATTGTTACGCGGTGAAAAACTGTTTTTT
CAISEGLLRGEKLFF
>17|TRBJ2-6|NA|NA|TRBV29-1
TGCAGCGTTGAATTCGACAGACTAAGCTCTGGGGCCAACGTCCTGACTTTC
CSVEFDRLSSGANVLTF
>12|TRBJ2-1|NA|NA|TRBV7-9
TGTGCCAGCAGCTTAGTGGGTGATGAGCAGTTCTTC
CASSLVGDEQFF
>14|TRBJ1-1|NA|once|TRBV6-1
TGTGCCAGCAGTGAAGGTAGCTGGAACACTGAAGCTTTCTTT
CASSEGSWNTEAFF
>14|TRBJ2-2|NA|NA|TRBV20-1
TGCAGTGCTAGAGATAATAATTCTCCCGGGGAGCTGTTTTTT
CSARDNNSPGELFF
>15|TRBJ1-3|NA|NA|TRBV6-5
TGTGCCAGCAGTTACTCGGGTAATGCGCGGCACACCATATATTTT
CASSYSGNARHTIYF
>15|TRBJ2-7|NA|few|TRBV4-3
TGCGCCAGCAGCATGATGGCGGGGCCCCCCCACGAGCAGTACTTC
CASSMMAGPPHEQYF
>13|TRBJ1-2|NA|NA|TRBV11-2
TGTGCCAGCACAACCTGGGCCGGGCGCGGCTACACCTTC
CASTTWAGRGYTF
>16|TRBJ1-2|NA|NA|TRBV6-5
TGTGCCAGCAGTTACTCGACGGGATCTGTCAACTATGGCTACACCTTC
CASSYSTGSVNYGYTF
>14|TRBJ2-7|NA|NA|TRBV3-1
TGTGCCAGCAGCCGATCGGGGATTGAGTCACAGCAGTACTTC
CASSRSGIESQQYF
>14|TRBJ1-1|TRBD1|NA|TRBV25-1
TGTGCCAGCAGTGGACAGGGACTGGGCACTGAAGCTTTCTTT
CASSGQGLGTEAFF
>13|TRBJ1-4|NA|NA|TRBV7-6
TGTGCCAGCAGCTTCCAGGGAGGGGAAAAACTGTTTTTT
CASSFQGGEKLFF
>13|TRBJ1-1|NA|NA|TRBV9
TGTGCCAGCAACAACATCCTGAACACTGAAGCTTTCTTT
CASNNILNTEAFF
>17|TRBJ2-4|TRBD2|NA|TRBV20-1
TGCAGTGCTAGACTAGCGGGCCTCCATCTAGCCAAAAACATTCAGTACTTC
CSARLAGLHLAKNIQYF
>14|TRBJ1-1|TRBD1|NA|TRBV5-1
TGCGCCAGCAGCCCCGGGGGGAGGGGGCTTGGAGCTTTCTTT
CASSPGGRGLGAFF
>12|TRBJ2-1|TRBD2|NA|TRBV28
TGTGCCAGCAGTTTCCCCGGGACTAAAGAGTTCTTC
CASSFPGTKEFF
>15|TRBJ2-7|NA|NA|TRBV5-1
TGCGCCAGCAGCTTGGTTGGGACGGTCTCCTACGAGCAGTACTTC
CASSLVGTVSYEQYF
>14|TRBJ2-5|NA|NA|TRBV27
TGTGCCAGCAGTGGGGTAGGGGGTTGGGAGACCCAGTACTTC
CASSGVGGWETQYF
>19|TRBJ1-5|NA|NA|TRBV9
TGTGCCAGCAGCGCGCAACAAGGCAAAAAGAGGTCTTGTAATCAGCCCCAGCATTTT
CASSAQQGKKRSCNQPQHF
>15|TRBJ1-1|NA|NA|TRBV6-1
TGTGCCAGCAGTGGGCCGATTGGGCCGAACACTGAAGCTTTCTTT
CASSGPIGPNTEAFF
>14|TRBJ1-4|TRBD1|NA|TRBV4-1
TGCGCCAGCAGCCAAGCTGGGACAGGGGGAAAACTGTTTTTT
CASSQAGTGGKLFF
>15|TRBJ2-1|TRBD2|NA|TRBV19
TGTGCCAGTAGAACTACTAGCGGGGGCTACAATGAGCAGTTCTTC
CASRTTSGGYNEQFF
>15|TRBJ2-7|NA|NA|TRBV9
TGTGCCAGCAGCCAAACCGGGACAAACCCCTACGAGCAGTACTTC
CASSQTGTNPYEQYF
>14|TRBJ1-2|TRBD1|once|TRBV19
TGTGCCAGTAGTATTAGGACAGGGAACTATGGCTACACCTTC
CASSIRTGNYGYTF
>13|TRBJ2-5|NA|NA|TRBV6-2/TRBV6-3
TGTGCCAGCTCCCCGCGGGACCCAGAGACCCAGTACTTC
CASSPRDPETQYF
>12|TRBJ2-5|NA|NA|TRBV10-3
TGTGCCATCAGTGTATCCCGTGAGACCCAGTACTTC
CAISVSRETQYF
>17|TRBJ2-6|TRBD1|NA|TRBV6-1
TGTGCCAGCATGGGGACAGGGGGCGCTTCTGGGGCCAACGTCCTGACTTTC
CASMGTGGASGANVLTF
>14|TRBJ1-1|TRBD1|few|TRBV29-1
TGCAGCGCCCCGGGGAGGGGGCATGGCACTGAAGCTTTCTTT
CSAPGRGHGTEAFF
>17|TRBJ1-5|NA|NA|TRBV4-1
TGCGCCAGCAGCCCAGCCGGGGTGGGGGGGATCAATCAGCCCCAGCATTTT
CASSPAGVGGINQPQHF
>15|TRBJ2-2|NA|once|TRBV7-8
TGTGCCAGCAGCTTATATTCGAGGGACACCGGGGAGCTGTTTTTT
CASSLYSRDTGELFF
>13|TRBJ2-7|NA|NA|TRBV20-1
TGCAGTGCGCAGGACGGAAGGGGGGACGAGCAGTACTTC
CSAQDGRGDEQYF
>14|TRBJ2-3|NA|NA|TRBV7-9
TGTGCCAGCAGCCCGAGGGGGGACACAGATACGCAGTATTTT
CASSPRGDTDTQYF
>16|TRBJ2-7|NA|NA|TRBV18
TGTGCCAGCTCACCGCCTGGCCAGGGTTCCCCCTACGAGCAGTACTTC
CASSPPGQGSPYEQYF
>14|TRBJ1-2|TRBD1|NA|TRBV28
TGTGCCAGCAGTATCCCGACAGGGAGGGATGGCTACACCTTC
CASSIPTGRDGYTF
>16|TRBJ1-2|TRBD1|NA|TRBV7-2
TGTGCCAGCAGCTTAAAAACAGGGGGCGTTAACTATGGCTACACCTTC
CASSLKTGGVNYGYTF
>12|TRBJ1-1|NA|NA|TRBV5-4
TGTGCCAGCAGCCCCACGGGAGTGGGAGCTTTCTTT
CASSPTGVGAFF
>14|TRBJ1-2|NA|once|TRBV20-1
TGCAGTGCTAGACTCCCACAGGGAGACTATGGCTACACCTTC
CSARLPQGDYGYTF
>14|TRBJ2-7|NA|NA|TRBV10-3
TGTGCCCCCTACGCCCTTACGAGGGGCCACGAGCAGTACTTC
CAPYALTRGHEQYF